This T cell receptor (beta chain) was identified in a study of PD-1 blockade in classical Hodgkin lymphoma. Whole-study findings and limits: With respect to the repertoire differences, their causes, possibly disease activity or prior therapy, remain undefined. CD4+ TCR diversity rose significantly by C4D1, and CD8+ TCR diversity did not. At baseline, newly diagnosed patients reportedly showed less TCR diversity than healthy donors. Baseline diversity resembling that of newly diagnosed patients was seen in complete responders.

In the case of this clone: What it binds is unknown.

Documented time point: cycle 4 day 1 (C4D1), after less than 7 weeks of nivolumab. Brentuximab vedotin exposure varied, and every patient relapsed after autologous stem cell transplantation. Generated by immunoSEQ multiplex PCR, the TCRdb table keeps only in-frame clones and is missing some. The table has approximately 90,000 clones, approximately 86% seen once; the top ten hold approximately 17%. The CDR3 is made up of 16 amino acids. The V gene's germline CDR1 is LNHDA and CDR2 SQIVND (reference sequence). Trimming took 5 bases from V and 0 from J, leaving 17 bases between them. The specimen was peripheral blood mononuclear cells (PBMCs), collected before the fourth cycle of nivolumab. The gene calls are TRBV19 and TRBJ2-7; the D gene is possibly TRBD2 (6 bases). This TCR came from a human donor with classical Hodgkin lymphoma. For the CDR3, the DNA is TGTGCCAGTAGTGGGTTTGCGGGACTTTTCTCCTACGAGCAGTACTTC. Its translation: CASSGFAGLFSYEQYF.